This entry features one T cell receptor (beta chain) sequence. Its specificity is not known. The PCR used 60 Vbeta and 13 Jbeta primers. The repertoire was sequenced with immunoSEQ multiplex PCR; TCRdb's copy has only in-frame clones and lacks some. The sample carries tens of thousands of clones, 67% recorded once. Per the germline V gene, CDR1 is SGHRS and CDR2 is YFSETQ. The CDR3 spans 14 residues. Deletions cut 1 base from V and 5 bases from J, with 9 bases between. This entry belongs to a study of cytomegalovirus exposure and HLA in healthy donors. Study-level results: Later analysis identified a missense DCLRE1C variant that was linked to TCR beta V- and J-gene trimming. Presence/absence analyses rested on an assumption that sequencing depth was roughly uniform across donors. Researchers reportedly found TCR beta sequences accurately predicted most subjects' HLA-A and HLA-B alleles. The majority of CMV-associated TCR beta chains were reported as apparently HLA-restricted in a later analysis.

This TCR was recovered from a man aged 30-40 years in good health and CMV-seronegative. Sequencing used PBMCs. V gene TRBV5-1 combines with J gene TRBJ2-2, with D uncertain. In DNA form, the CDR3 reads TGCGCCAGCAGCTTGTATCAGTCAACCGGGGAGCTGTTTTTT. Its translation is CASSLYQSTGELFF. Supplemented by reference TRBV5-1 and TRBJ2-2, the full variable domain reads KAGVTQTPRYLIKTRGQQVTLSCSPISGHRSVSWYQQTPGQGLQFLFEYFSETQRNKGNFPGRFSGRQFSNSRSEMNVSTLELGDSALYLCASSLYQSTGELFFGEGSRLTVL.